What follows are 20 T cell receptor beta chains derived from one specimen sequenced in a study of shared clonotypes between healthy human individuals. TCRdb's table, derived via immunoSEQ multiplex PCR, lists solely in-frame clones and lacks some. The sample comprises about 2.1 million clones, just over 90% of which are singletons, and approximately 1.7% rests with the top ten. Positive CCR7 selection of CD45RO-negative cells yielded the naive CD8 cells, and terminally differentiated effector memory CD45RA+ cells were excluded. The sequencing input was naive CD8+ T cells from PBMCs. The receptors come from a man between 18 and 35 years old in good health. Some clones in this sample may be carry-over from other donors' samples.

The V and J genes are TRBV13 and TRBJ2-1, with TRBD2 matching 9 bases. The V gene end was trimmed by 4 bases and the J gene end by 6 bases; junction bases not matched to a gene: 19. Germline V gives CDR1 PRHDT, CDR2 FYEKMQ (reference sequence). This CDR3 contains 19 residues. The CDR3 nucleotides are TGTGCCAGCAGCTGCGGGGCTAGCGGGATAGGATGCAGTGGCAATGAGCAGTTCTTC. Its translation is CASSCGASGIGCSGNEQFF.

The chain combines TRBV5-6 with TRBJ1-1; perhaps TRBD1 as D (5 bases). Germline CDR1 and CDR2: SGHDT and YYEEEE. Trimming removed 3 bases from V and 0 bases from J, with 21 bases in between. CDR3 length: 18 residues. The CDR3 DNA reads as TGTGCCAGCAGCTGGGGGTCCGGACCCATTTTTGTGAACACTGAAGCTTTCTTT. Its protein product is CASSWGSGPIFVNTEAFF.

Worth noting for this clone: Other DNA sequences within the sample encode an identical CDR3. The genes are TRBV9 and TRBJ2-2, with D perhaps TRBD2 (5 bases). There are 15 residues in the CDR3. The germline gives CDR1 SGDLS, CDR2 YYNGEE. Trimming stripped 0 bases from V and 5 bases from J, with 11 bases between. The CDR3 region has the DNA TGTGCCAGCAGCGTAGTGAGCGGTAGGACCGGGGAGCTGTTTTTT. Translation gives CASSVVSGRTGELFF.

The V and J genes are TRBV5-6 and TRBJ2-2, with a tentative D call TRBD1 (6 bases). The CDR3 extends over 13 amino acids. V was trimmed by 2 bases and J by 6 bases, leaving 8 bases between them. Germline loops: CDR1 SGHDT, CDR2 YYEEEE. DNA for the CDR3: TGTGCCAGCAGCTTCAGGGGCGCCGGGGAGCTGTTTTTT. It yields the protein CASSFRGAGELFF.

This chain connects TRBV5-1 to TRBJ2-1, with D hard to call. The CDR3 runs 12 residues. CDR1 SGHRS and CDR2 YFSETQ come from the germline V gene. V dropped 2 bases and J dropped 7 bases, with 7 bases sitting between them. The CDR3 reads CASSFYGNEQFF. Written as DNA, the CDR3 is TGCGCCAGCAGCTTCTATGGGAATGAGCAGTTCTTC.

The chain employs TRBV6-1 and TRBJ2-3; TRBD2 matches at 9 bases. V shed 3 bases and J 2 bases; nucleotides not matched to a gene: 6. The CDR3 extends over 16 amino acids. Germline V gives CDR1 MNHNS, CDR2 SASEGT. In DNA form, the CDR3 reads TGTGCCAGCAGTGATCCAGCGGGGGGAAACACAGATACGCAGTATTTT. Amino acids: CASSDPAGGNTDTQYF.

The chain uses TRBV9 and TRBJ2-3; 8 bases match TRBD2. The germline V gene has CDR1 SGDLS and CDR2 YYNGEE. J gave up 4 bases and V 5 bases, and 15 bases lay outside the gene matches. The CDR3 is made up of 17 amino acids. Written as DNA, the CDR3 is TGTGCCAGCAGTCCGATTGGCGGGAGGCCCGGGGCAGATACGCAGTATTTT. Encoded protein: CASSPIGGRPGADTQYF.

The chain employs TRBV10-2 and TRBJ1-2, with 8 bases matching TRBD1. Germline V gene lookup returns CDR1 WSHSY and CDR2 SAAADI. Trimming cost V 6 bases and J 8 bases; bases outside gene matches: 14. The CDR3 covers 15 residues. CDR3 sequence reads: CASSPYRTGTEGYTF. For the CDR3, the DNA is TGCGCCAGCAGCCCCTATCGGACAGGGACGGAAGGCTACACCTTC.

The gene calls are TRBV7-9 and TRBJ2-5, with TRBD2 matching over 7 bases. The junction had 10 bases not matched to a gene; V was cut back by 4 bases and J by 5 bases. CDR1 SEHNR and CDR2 FQNEAQ come from the germline V gene (reference sequence). The CDR3 is 15 amino acids. CDR3 sequence: CASSSPAGVGETQYF. CDR3 nucleotides: TGTGCCAGCAGCTCCCCCGCGGGAGTGGGGGAGACCCAGTACTTC.

CDR3 region: CASSPGRTPQHF. The CDR3 region has the DNA TGTGCCAGCAGCCCCGGACGAACGCCCCAGCATTTT. The V gene is TRBV16, the J gene TRBJ1-5; D uncertain. There are 12 residues in the CDR3. CDR1 and CDR2 from the germline V gene are KGHSY and FQNENV. V shed 4 bases and J shed 9 bases, with 10 bases lying between them.

The chain is built from TRBV6-6 and TRBJ2-7, with 7 bases that match TRBD1. The CDR3 length is 13 residues. V shed 6 bases and J 3 bases; nucleotides not matched to a gene: 5. Per germline, CDR1 MNHNY and CDR2 SVGAGI (reference sequence). The DNA of the CDR3 is TGTGCCAGCAGCGGCAGGGGGAACTACGAGCAGTACTTC. This sequence encodes CASSGRGNYEQYF.

The chain couples TRBV11-2 to TRBJ2-4; no firm D call. V shed 0 bases and J shed 9 bases, with 18 bases lying between them. The CDR3 extends over 16 amino acids. CDR1 is SGHAT, CDR2 FQNNGV, per germline. CDR3 residues: CASSLDSDFQRAIQYF. CDR3 sequence (DNA): TGTGCCAGCAGCTTAGACTCGGATTTTCAACGGGCCATTCAGTACTTC.

The CDR3: CASSLAAGEQFF. In nucleotides, the CDR3 is TGTGCCAGCAGCTTGGCCGCTGGGGAGCAGTTCTTC. The chain joins TRBV7-9 to TRBJ2-1; D not resolved. Germline V CDR1 and CDR2: SEHNR, FQNEAQ (reference sequence). The CDR3 runs 12 residues. Trimming removed 3 bases at V and 10 bases at J, with 10 bases between.

The gene calls are TRBV15 and TRBJ2-7, with 7 positions matching TRBD2. Germline CDR1 reads LNHNV; CDR2 reads YYDKDF (reference sequence). The CDR3 runs 15 residues. The ends lost 1 base at V and 4 bases at J; junction bases unmatched: 7. CDR3 bases: TGTGCCACCAGCAGAGGATCGGCTAGCGGTTACGAGCAGTACTTC. Translated, it gives CATSRGSASGYEQYF.

The V and J genes are TRBV4-2 and TRBJ2-1, with D hard to call. Looked up from germline, CDR1 is LGHNA and CDR2 is YNFKEQ. The CDR3 is made up of 17 amino acids. Between the trimmed V and J ends, which lost 4 bases and 5 bases, there was a span of 21 bases. CDR3 region: CASSPINGGVYNNEQFF. CDR3 bases: TGTGCCAGCAGCCCCATCAACGGCGGAGTATATAACAATGAGCAGTTCTTC.

The J gene is TRBJ1-1, the V gene TRBV19; D possibly corresponds to TRBD1 (5 bases). The germline V and J ends were trimmed by 5 bases and 5 bases, with 18 bases remaining between them. This CDR3 is 15 amino acids long. Germline V gene sequence: CDR1 LNHDA, CDR2 SQIVND (reference sequence). The CDR3 DNA reads as TGTGCCAGTAGTTCCAACCCTGGGGGAGGGACTGAAGCTTTCTTT. Its translation is CASSSNPGGGTEAFF.

CDR3 in amino acids: CASSLPGLGTEAFF. CDR3 bases: TGCGCCAGCAGCTTGCCCGGGCTTGGCACTGAAGCTTTCTTT. The chain employs TRBV5-1 and TRBJ1-1; D call uncertain. Trimming pared 1 base from V and 4 bases from J, leaving 11 bases between. The CDR3 covers 14 residues. From germline, CDR1 is SGHRS and CDR2 YFSETQ.

The chain joins TRBV28 to TRBJ1-4; 8 bases are shared with TRBD1. J lost 7 bases, V lost 7 bases, and 5 bases had no gene match. The CDR3 is made up of 13 amino acids. CDR1 MDHEN and CDR2 SYDVKM come from the germline V gene. For the CDR3, the DNA is TGTGCCAGCACGGGGACAGGAGGTGAAAAACTGTTTTTT. Residues: CASTGTGGEKLFF.

The chain links TRBV28 to TRBJ1-3; possibly TRBD1 for D (6 bases). Trimming removed 6 bases at V and 3 bases at J, with 6 bases between. Germline CDR1 is MDHEN and CDR2 is SYDVKM. This CDR3 contains 12 residues. DNA for the CDR3: TGTGCCAGCAGAGGGGGTGGAAACACCATATATTTT. This gives the protein CASRGGGNTIYF.

The chain links TRBV27 to TRBJ2-5, with 11 bases identical to TRBD1. Trimming cost V 5 bases and J 2 bases; bases outside gene matches: 13. The CDR3 length is 18 residues. Germline V lookup: CDR1 MNHEY, CDR2 SMNVEV (reference sequence). CDR3: CASSQWTGGTTNQETQYF. DNA of the CDR3: TGTGCCAGCAGTCAATGGACAGGGGGCACCACGAATCAAGAGACCCAGTACTTC.